A single TCR beta chain is shown here with its context. Its antigen is not yet known. No qualities accompany the bases; no much larger clone lies one base away. The CDR3, from cysteine to phenylalanine, totals 14 residues. The kept DNA is CDR3 alone, 42 bases in frame from the first base. The junction carries 12 bases between V and J, which are trimmed by 2 bases and 3 bases respectively. The germline V gene (reference sequence) sets CDR1 to SGHNT and CDR2 to YYREEE. The immunoSEQ Assay, a bias-controlled multiplex PCR, was used to amplify TCRbeta CDR3 regions from genomic DNA. On the authors' methods: The number of nucleated cells in each sample was estimated by amplification of reference gene primers within the assay. To quantify the absolute abundance of each unique TCRbeta CDR3 rearrangement, sequence reads were collapsed and filtered. For each sample, productive Simpson clonality was calculated as the square root of Simpson's diversity index across productive rearrangements. Here the immuneACCESS table is served through TCRdb, limited to in-frame sequences with V and J called. Missing clones are a known gap in these copies; in checked studies unresolved V genes cover under half, and the rest lacks a known reason. The V and J calls and clone size are taken from that table; D and trimming were inferred from the DNA. Here the sample has 55,000 to 65,000 clones; roughly 88% occur a single time. The top ten clones comprise 1.5% to 2% of the sample.

The collaborating institutions used their own protocols to collect whole blood in K2EDTA tubes. For TCRbeta analysis, collaborator samples were shipped as frozen whole blood, as isolated PBMCs, or as DNA extracted from either sample type. These data are taken from a study of blood T cell repertoires in COVID-19 (TCRdb year 2020). With respect to the entire study: Samples covering the acute and convalescent phases of COVID-19 were provided by collaborators in the United States, Italy and Spain. The material from the prospective study consisted of cDNA or gDNA derived from T cells, B-cell-depleted T cells, or PBMCs. Deeply sampled blood TCRbeta repertoires from subjects exposed to, actively infected with, or recovered from COVID-19 were included in the dataset. A freely available public database, intended as a resource for researchers studying the immune response to SARS-CoV-2, is where the repertoires were released. Samples came from the ongoing ImmuneRACE study (first 160 participants) plus 1,254 subjects from 6 global collaborators. Nearly every sample came with metadata listing a de-identified subject ID, COVID-19 status, age in years and sex. HLA class I and class II types, where available, came from metadata supplied by the sample provider rather than from assay-based typing. What the authors observed across the whole study: The quantity of clinical and demographic metadata differed by source and by participant and was supplied without curation.

Sequencing was done on a sample of peripheral blood. The chain joins TRBV5-4 to TRBJ2-7; TRBD1 is a weak D gene call, 6 bases matching. The origin of this receptor is a human donor in a cohort sampled during active COVID-19. The CDR3 reads as follows: CASSFGQSFYEQYF. The bases are TGTGCCAGCAGCTTCGGACAGTCGTTCTACGAGCAGTACTTC.